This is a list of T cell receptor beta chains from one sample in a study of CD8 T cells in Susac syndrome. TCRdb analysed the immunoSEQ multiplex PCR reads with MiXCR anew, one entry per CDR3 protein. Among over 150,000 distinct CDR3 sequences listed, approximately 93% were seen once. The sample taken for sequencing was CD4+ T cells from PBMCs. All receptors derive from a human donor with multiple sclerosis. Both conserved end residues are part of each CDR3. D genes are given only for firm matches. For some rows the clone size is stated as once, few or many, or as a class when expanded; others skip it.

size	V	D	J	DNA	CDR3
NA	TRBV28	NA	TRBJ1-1	TGTGCCAGCACCGGGGGCGGGGCAATGAGGACTGAAGCTTTCTTT	CASTGGGAMRTEAFF
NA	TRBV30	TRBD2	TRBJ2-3	TGTGCCATATGGGCGGGAGCGTCCGGTACGCAGTATTTT	CAIWAGASGTQYF
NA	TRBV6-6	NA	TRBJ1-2	TGTGCCAGCAGAAACAGCTTTGGCTACACCTTC	CASRNSFGYTF
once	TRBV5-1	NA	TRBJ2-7	TGCGCCAGCACCCATTCGGACAGCTCCTACGAGCAGTACTTC	CASTHSDSSYEQYF
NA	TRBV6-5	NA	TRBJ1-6	TGTGCCAGCAGTTACTCCGGTATAGGGGTCAATTCACCCCTCCACTTT	CASSYSGIGVNSPLHF
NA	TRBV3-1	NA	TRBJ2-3	TGTGCCAGCAGCCTCGGCGGGGTAGATACGCAGTATTTT	CASSLGGVDTQYF
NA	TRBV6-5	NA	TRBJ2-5	TGTGCCAGCAGCGGAGGGTTGGCCCAAGAGACCCAGTACTTC	CASSGGLAQETQYF
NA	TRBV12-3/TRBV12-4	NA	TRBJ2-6	TGTGCCAGCAGTTTAGTGATAATGGGCGGGGCCAACGTCCTGACTTTC	CASSLVIMGGANVLTF
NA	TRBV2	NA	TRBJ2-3	TGTGCCAGCAGTGGACGCCTCCAAGGTACCACAGATACGCAGTATTTT	CASSGRLQGTTDTQYF
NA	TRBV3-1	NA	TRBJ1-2	TGTGCCAGCAGCCATCAGGTGCCGGGCGGCTACACCTTC	CASSHQVPGGYTF
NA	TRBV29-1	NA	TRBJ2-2	TGCAGCGTTGCTATATGGACGGCCGGGGAGCTGTTTTTT	CSVAIWTAGELFF
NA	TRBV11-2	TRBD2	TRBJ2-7	TGTGCCAGCAGCTTAGTTAGCGGGTCCTCCTACGAGCAGTACTTC	CASSLVSGSSYEQYF
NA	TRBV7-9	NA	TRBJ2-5	TGTGCCAGCAGCGGGGTATCGGGGCCCTCGGGCGAAGGGAAAGAGACCCAGTACTTC	CASSGVSGPSGEGKETQYF
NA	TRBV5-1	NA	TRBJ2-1	TGCGCCAGCAGCTTCCCAAGCGGGAATGAGCAGTTCTTC	CASSFPSGNEQFF
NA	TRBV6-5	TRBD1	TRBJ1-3	TGTGCCAGCAGTCGGGACAGCAGCTCTGGAAACACCATATATTTT	CASSRDSSSGNTIYF
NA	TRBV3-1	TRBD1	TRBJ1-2	TGTGCCAGCAGCCAAGAATGGGACAGGGGGCTCTACACCTTC	CASSQEWDRGLYTF
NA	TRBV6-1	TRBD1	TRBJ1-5	TGTGCCAGCGCCCGACAGGGGAATCAGCCCCAGCATTTT	CASARQGNQPQHF
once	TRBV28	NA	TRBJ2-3	TGTGCCAGCAGTCATGGACAGAGAGATACGCAGTATTTT	CASSHGQRDTQYF
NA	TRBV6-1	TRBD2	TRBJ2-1	TGTGCCAGCACCCCCCTAGCGGGCGTCTCCTACAATGAGCAGTTCTTC	CASTPLAGVSYNEQFF
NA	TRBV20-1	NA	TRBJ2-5	TGCAGTGCTAGATTCCTAGTAGAGACCCAGTACTTC	CSARFLVETQYF
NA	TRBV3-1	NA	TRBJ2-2	TGTGCCAGCACCACTACCGGGGAGCTGTTTTTT	CASTTTGELFF
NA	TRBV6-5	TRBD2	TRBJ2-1	TGTGCCCGGTCGCGACTAGCGGGGGAGTACAATGAGCAGTTCTTC	CARSRLAGEYNEQFF
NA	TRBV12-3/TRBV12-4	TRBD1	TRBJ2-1	TGTGCCAGCAGTTTAAGGGGGCTAGCCTCAATTCGCCAGTTCTTC	CASSLRGLASIRQFF
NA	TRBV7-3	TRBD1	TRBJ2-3	TGTGCCAGCAGCCGACAGGGGGGCACAGATACGCAGTATTTT	CASSRQGGTDTQYF
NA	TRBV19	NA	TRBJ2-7	TGTGCCAGTAGTATGGTGGCGGGCGAGCAGTACTTC	CASSMVAGEQYF
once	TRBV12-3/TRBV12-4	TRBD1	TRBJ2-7	TGTGCCTCCGGGACAGTTTTCTACGAGCAGTACTTC	CASGTVFYEQYF
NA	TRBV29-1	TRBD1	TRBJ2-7	TGCAGCGTATACGTCCAGGGGGCCTACGAGCAGTACTTC	CSVYVQGAYEQYF
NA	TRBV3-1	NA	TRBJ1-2	TGTGCCAGCAGCCAAGGGGCAGTCTATGGCTACACCTTC	CASSQGAVYGYTF
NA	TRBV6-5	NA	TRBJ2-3	TGTGCCAGCAGTTCGGTAGCGGAGTCTAGCACAGATACGCAGTATTTT	CASSSVAESSTDTQYF
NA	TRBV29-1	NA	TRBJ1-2	TGCAGCGTTGTTTTCGGTGGACAGTTGTATGGCTACACCTTC	CSVVFGGQLYGYTF
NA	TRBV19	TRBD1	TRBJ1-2	TGTGCCAGTAGCCAACAGGGGACGGTTGGCTACACCTTC	CASSQQGTVGYTF
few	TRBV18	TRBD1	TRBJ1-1	TGTGCCAGCTCACCACCGACAGGGGGGGGAACTGAAGCTTTCTTT	CASSPPTGGGTEAFF
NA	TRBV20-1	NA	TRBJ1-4	TGCAGTGCTAGGGCAGGTTCCAATGAAAAACTGTTTTTT	CSARAGSNEKLFF
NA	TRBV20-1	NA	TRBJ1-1	TGCAGTGCTAGACTGGACACCTTATTGAACACTGAAGCTTTCTTT	CSARLDTLLNTEAFF
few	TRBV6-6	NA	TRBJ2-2	TGTGCCAGCTATCGACACGGGGGAGCCAACACCGGGGAGCTGTTTTTT	CASYRHGGANTGELFF
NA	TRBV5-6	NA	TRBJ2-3	TGTGCCAGCAGCTTGGTTGCTAGCGTGCGCACAGATACGCAGTATTTT	CASSLVASVRTDTQYF
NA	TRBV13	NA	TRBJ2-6	TGTGCCAGCAGCTTACCGCTTGGGCTCTCTGGGGCCAACGTCCTGACTTTC	CASSLPLGLSGANVLTF
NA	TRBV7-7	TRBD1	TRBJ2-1	TGTGCTAGCAGCCCGGGACAGGGAGGGGTCTACAATGAGCAGTTCTTC	CASSPGQGGVYNEQFF
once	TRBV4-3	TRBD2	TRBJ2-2	TGCGCCAGCAGCCAAGGGGCGGGAGGAGGTGGGGAGCTGTTTTTT	CASSQGAGGGGELFF
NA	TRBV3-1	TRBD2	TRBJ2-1	TGTGCCAGCAGACTCGGGGGGGCCAGCAATGAGCAGTTCTTC	CASRLGGASNEQFF